In its sample, the clone carrying this T cell receptor beta chain was seen many times. The target antigen is unknown. A duration under 3 months, NOSPECS ≥4, CAS ≥3 and moderate-to-severe activity characterized the donors with ophthalmopathy. The study excluded patients with other autoimmune diseases, uncontrolled infections, pregnancy or lactation. The entry originates in a study of Graves' ophthalmopathy and Graves' hyperthyroidism. Turning to the study itself: Peripheral blood collection took place at initial diagnosis, before any treatment. Study-level results: Sensitivity of approximately 88% and specificity of about 77% were achieved when a 13-signature model separated ophthalmopathy from stable hyperthyroidism.

The TCR beta CDR3 regions underwent amplification from RNA transcripts. HTBI-primed first-round RT-PCR preceded second-round multiplex PCR. TCRdb re-called the multiplex PCR reads with MiXCR, one entry per CDR3 protein. The sample records approximately 160,000 distinct CDR3 sequences, around two fifths being singletons. The CDR3 totals 14 residues. The junction had 8 bases not matched to a gene; V was cut back by 5 bases and J by 5 bases. CDR1 is MNHEY, CDR2 SVGEGT, per germline. The receptor comes from a woman in her thirties or forties with Graves' ophthalmopathy. Sequencing was carried out using peripheral blood. V gene TRBV6-2 or TRBV6-3 combines with J gene TRBJ2-5; 7 positions match TRBD2. The CDR3 here is CASSPTSIQETQYF. CDR3 DNA sequence: TGTGCCAGCAGTCCGACTAGCATCCAGGAGACCCAGTACTTC.